These 5 T cell receptor beta chains came from one sample sequenced in a study of T cells expressing NK-cell markers. From the 5' RACE reads, TCRdb lists one entry per CDR3 protein and no DNA. The sample totals about 380,000 distinct CDR3 sequences. The source material was blood T cells: a sorted CD56 or NKG2C T cell subset, CD4+ or CD8+ T cells, or bulk PBMC T cells (not recorded which). These TCRs come from a man aged 18-70 years in good health.

The chain joins TRBV14 to TRBJ2-3. Looked up from germline, CDR1 is SGHDN and CDR2 is FVKESK. This CDR3 is built from 14 residues. CDR3 in amino acids: CASSQRRATDTQYF.

The rearrangement uses TRBV7-8 and TRBJ1-6; the D gene TCRdb calls, TRBD1, cannot be checked with no DNA. The CDR3 totals 15 residues. Germline assignment: CDR1 SGHVS and CDR2 FQNEAQ. CDR3 sequence reads: CASSPRGRSNSPLHF.

The CDR3 is CARGGRRGKEETQYF. The chain links TRBV2 to TRBJ2-5; TCRdb selects TRBD2, and the lack of DNA leaves this call unchecked. The length of the CDR3 is 15 residues. Germline loops: CDR1 SNHLY, CDR2 FYNNEI.

The chain recombines TRBV6-5 with TRBJ1-5. Germline assignment: CDR1 MNHEY and CDR2 SVGAGI. The CDR3 extends over 16 amino acids. CDR3 sequence reads: CASSNGDRVTSQPQHF.

The V call is TRBV24-1, the J call TRBJ2-7; TCRdb's assignment of TRBD2 cannot be checked, as there is no DNA. The germline CDR1 and CDR2 sequences are KGHDR and SFDVKD. There are 15 residues in the CDR3. CDR3 loop: CATSDFCSGTYEQYF.